Listed below are T cell receptor beta chains from one sample, sequenced in a study of shared clonotypes between healthy human individuals. Using immunoSEQ multiplex PCR, the repertoire was profiled, and TCRdb retains in-frame clones only, with some absent. The sample has roughly 2,300,000 clones; 85% to 95% are singletons. The sequencing input was naive CD4+ T cells from PBMCs. All receptors derive from a man younger than 35 in good health. Some clones in this sample may be carry-over from other donors' samples. Both conserved end residues are part of each CDR3. The D gene is left open where the match is weak. Rows give clone size only sometimes, using once, few, many, or a class for an expanded clone.

size,V,J,D,CDR3,DNA
-,TRBV7-6,TRBJ2-5,-,CASSSGGQMGFQETQYF,TGTGCCAGCAGCTCGGGGGGACAGATGGGTTTCCAAGAGACCCAGTACTTC
-,TRBV18,TRBJ1-4,-,CASSPPGGPATNEKLFF,TGTGCCAGCTCACCACCCGGGGGACCCGCAACTAATGAAAAACTGTTTTTT
-,TRBV9,TRBJ2-7,-,CASSPGLGAHEQYF,TGTGCCAGCAGCCCCGGGCTAGGGGCCCACGAGCAGTACTTC
-,TRBV2,TRBJ2-7,-,CASSVSDYGSYEQYF,TGTGCCAGCAGCGTCTCCGACTACGGCTCCTACGAGCAGTACTTC
-,TRBV30,TRBJ2-5,-,CAWSALSGVGTQYF,TGTGCCTGGAGTGCTTTGTCAGGGGTGGGGACCCAGTACTTC
-,TRBV15,TRBJ2-1,TRBD1,CATSRAKAGQGHNEQFF,TGTGCCACCAGCAGAGCCAAGGCGGGACAGGGCCACAATGAGCAGTTCTTC
-,TRBV6-5,TRBJ2-7,-,CASSETGTYEQYF,TGTGCCAGCAGTGAAACCGGGACCTACGAGCAGTACTTC
-,TRBV6-1,TRBJ1-2,TRBD1,CASTSRDRPYGYTF,TGTGCCAGCACCTCAAGGGACAGGCCCTATGGCTACACCTTC
-,TRBV25-1,TRBJ2-7,TRBD2,CASSAFEAGKRYEQYF,TGTGCCAGCAGTGCTTTCGAAGCGGGGAAACGGTACGAGCAGTACTTC
-,TRBV5-5,TRBJ1-1,TRBD1,CASSLLQGVGTEAFF,TGTGCCAGCAGCCTCCTCCAGGGGGTCGGCACTGAAGCTTTCTTT
-,TRBV2,TRBJ2-3,-,CASTGLSADTQYF,TGTGCCAGCACAGGGCTTAGCGCAGATACGCAGTATTTT
once,TRBV5-1,TRBJ2-2,-,CASSPLAVAEPRSNTGELFF,TGCGCCAGCAGCCCCCTCGCGGTAGCGGAGCCCCGATCGAACACCGGGGAGCTGTTTTTT
-,TRBV28,TRBJ1-2,TRBD1,CASTNPYRDRGTNYGYTF,TGTGCCAGCACCAACCCCTACCGGGACAGGGGTACAAACTATGGCTACACCTTC
once,TRBV2,TRBJ2-4,-,CASRVEPLPLAKNIQYF,TGTGCCAGCAGGGTTGAACCCCTACCGCTAGCCAAAAACATTCAGTACTTC
-,TRBV6-1,TRBJ1-1,TRBD1,CASRRQGGNEAFF,TGTGCCAGCAGACGACAGGGGGGGAATGAAGCTTTCTTT
once,TRBV11-3,TRBJ2-2,-,CASSGENTGELFF,TGTGCCAGCAGCGGCGAGAACACCGGGGAGCTGTTTTTT
-,TRBV7-3,TRBJ2-7,TRBD1,CASSADRTSYEQYF,TGTGCCAGCAGCGCGGACAGGACGAGCTACGAGCAGTACTTC
few,TRBV15,TRBJ1-1,TRBD1,CATSSWGQANTEAFF,TGTGCCACCAGCAGCTGGGGACAGGCGAACACTGAAGCTTTCTTT
-,TRBV30,TRBJ1-2,-,CAWSEGPNYGYTF,TGTGCCTGGAGTGAGGGCCCTAACTATGGCTACACCTTC
-,TRBV5-1,TRBJ2-7,-,CASSLSSYEQYF,TGCGCCAGCAGCTTGTCCTCCTACGAGCAGTACTTC
-,TRBV5-1,TRBJ1-1,-,CASSLANPGARTEAFF,TGCGCCAGCAGCTTGGCAAACCCAGGGGCGAGAACTGAAGCTTTCTTT
-,TRBV7-8,TRBJ2-2,-,CASSLFRDINTGELFF,TGTGCCAGCAGCTTATTTCGGGACATCAACACCGGGGAGCTGTTTTTT
-,TRBV6-5,TRBJ1-2,TRBD1,CASSYGTGGGYTF,TGTGCCAGCAGTTACGGGACAGGGGGTGGCTACACCTTC
-,TRBV13,TRBJ2-1,-,CASSPRGGHAHNEQFF,TGTGCCAGCAGCCCCAGGGGGGGGCACGCTCACAATGAGCAGTTCTTC
-,TRBV5-5,TRBJ2-5,-,CASSLPIGGQETQYF,TGTGCCAGCAGCTTGCCGATAGGGGGACAAGAGACCCAGTACTTC
-,TRBV5-8,TRBJ2-5,-,CASSLDWRRETQYF,TGTGCCAGCAGCTTGGACTGGCGACGCGAGACCCAGTACTTC
-,TRBV4-1,TRBJ2-7,TRBD2,CASSQDWIRTSGSPHEQYF,TGCGCCAGCAGCCAAGATTGGATCCGGACTAGCGGGAGTCCACACGAGCAGTACTTC